Listed below are T cell receptor beta chains from one sample, sequenced in a study of blood T cells in healthy people across ages. TCRdb ran MiXCR on the 5' RACE reads and lists one entry per CDR3 protein. The repertoire holds 550,000 to 800,000 distinct CDR3 sequences, with around 21% as singletons. The specimen was blood. These receptors all come from a man aged 65 to 79 in good health. CDR3s include the opening cysteine and the closing phenylalanine or tryptophan. Fields, in order: D gene, clone size, J gene, V gene, CDR3 DNA, CDR3 protein. The D gene is left open where the match is weak. Where a row states a size, it is once, few, many or the class of an expanded clone; other rows omit it.

>TRBD2|few|TRBJ2-1|TRBV20-1
TGCAGTGCTAGTGGGCTTGGCGGGAGCTCCTACAATGAGCAGTTCTTC
CSASGLGGSSYNEQFF
>TRBD2|few|TRBJ2-7|TRBV20-1
TGCAGTGCTAGAGACGCGACTAGCGGATACGAGCAGTACTTC
CSARDATSGYEQYF
>TRBD2|-|TRBJ2-5|TRBV27
TGTGCCAGCAGTTTAGCCCCTAGCGGGAGGGAGACCCAGTACTTC
CASSLAPSGRETQYF
>-|-|TRBJ2-7|TRBV6-2/TRBV6-3
TGTGCCAGCAGTCGGACGGCCCCTTACGAGCAGTACTTC
CASSRTAPYEQYF
>-|few|TRBJ1-2|TRBV6-5
TGTGCCAGCCAGGGCCCCAACTATGGCTACACCTTC
CASQGPNYGYTF
>-|few|TRBJ1-5|TRBV28
TGTGCCAGCAGCCATGAGGACAAATACAATCAGCCCCAGCATTTT
CASSHEDKYNQPQHF
>-|-|TRBJ1-2|TRBV4-1
TGCGCCAGCAGCCAAGATTCTGCGAGCTATGGCTACACCTTC
CASSQDSASYGYTF
>-|-|TRBJ2-3|TRBV12-3/TRBV12-4
TGTGCCAGCAGTCCAGAGGGGGGGAGCACAGATACGCAGTATTTT
CASSPEGGSTDTQYF
>TRBD2|few|TRBJ2-7|TRBV20-1
TGCAGTGCTAGGCAAGCGGGAGAGGCTAACTACGAGCAGTACTTC
CSARQAGEANYEQYF
>-|once|TRBJ2-7|TRBV6-1
TGTGCCAGCAGTGAATTGGGAACTAGCTACGAGCAGTACTTC
CASSELGTSYEQYF
>TRBD2|many|TRBJ2-1|TRBV29-1
TGCAGCGTTGAACCAAGCGGGAGCGGGGACAATGAGCAGTTCTTC
CSVEPSGSGDNEQFF
>TRBD1|few|TRBJ1-4|TRBV6-5
TGTGCCGTCCGGACAGGGTATGAAAAACTGTTTTTT
CAVRTGYEKLFF
>-|many|TRBJ1-4|TRBV5-1
TGCGCCAGCAGCTCGGGACGCGCAACTAATGAAAAACTGTTTTTT
CASSSGRATNEKLFF
>TRBD2|few|TRBJ2-1|TRBV6-6
TGTGCCACTGGGCGGGAGACTATGTACAATGAGCAGTTCTTC
CATGRETMYNEQFF
>TRBD1|many|TRBJ2-7|TRBV6-1
TGTGCCAGCAGCCTTAGGGGGGACAGGGGTCACGAGCAGTACTTC
CASSLRGDRGHEQYF
>TRBD1|-|TRBJ2-7|TRBV6-2/TRBV6-3
TGTGCCAGCAGCTTTAGACAGGGGCCCTACGAGCAGTACTTC
CASSFRQGPYEQYF
>-|-|TRBJ1-1|TRBV6-5
TGTGCCAGCAGTTACGTCTCGAACACTGAAGCTTTCTTT
CASSYVSNTEAFF
>-|few|TRBJ2-3|TRBV20-1
TGCAGTGCTAGGGGCTCAGATACGCAGTATTTT
CSARGSDTQYF
>-|once|TRBJ1-1|TRBV11-2
TGTGCCAGCAGCTTAGAACCGACCTCATCTGAAGCTTTCTTT
CASSLEPTSSEAFF
>TRBD2|-|TRBJ2-7|TRBV20-1
TGCAGTGCTAGACAACTAGCGGGACGCTCCTACGAGCAGTACTTC
CSARQLAGRSYEQYF
>TRBD2|-|TRBJ2-5|TRBV3-1
TGTGCCAGCAGCCACCAAGCGGGAGGGCCTAGGGAGACCCAGTACTTC
CASSHQAGGPRETQYF
>-|-|TRBJ1-4|TRBV6-5
TGTGCCAGCAGTTATGGGCGGATTAATGAAAAACTGTTTTTT
CASSYGRINEKLFF
>-|-|TRBJ1-4|TRBV12-3/TRBV12-4
TGTGCCAGCAGTTTCTCGGGCAAGGATGAAAAACTGTTTTTT
CASSFSGKDEKLFF
>-|many|TRBJ2-5|TRBV29-1
TGCAGCGTCGGTGAGGGGGAAGAGACCCAGTACTTC
CSVGEGEETQYF
>TRBD1|few|TRBJ2-1|TRBV5-1
TGCGCCAGCAGCCGACCGAACGACAGGGTCTCCTACAATGAGCAGTTCTTC
CASSRPNDRVSYNEQFF
>-|few|TRBJ1-1|TRBV5-1
TGCGCCAGCAGCGCCTCGGCCGGGCCGACTGGATCAGCTTTCTTT
CASSASAGPTGSAFF
>TRBD1|-|TRBJ1-1|TRBV6-1
TGTGCCAGCAGTGCGAGGACAGGGGGAAGAACTGAAGCTTTCTTT
CASSARTGGRTEAFF
>-|-|TRBJ1-6|TRBV2
TGTGCCAGCAGCGCGGGACTACCTATCGATTCGCCCCTCCACTTT
CASSAGLPIDSPLHF
>-|-|TRBJ2-2|TRBV2
TGTGCCAGCAGTTTCCTGACAGTAAACGGGGAGCTGTTTTTT
CASSFLTVNGELFF
>-|-|TRBJ2-6|TRBV20-1
TGCAGTGCTAGAGCTGGACTTGTATATGGGGCCAACGTCCTGACTTTC
CSARAGLVYGANVLTF
>-|-|TRBJ2-1|TRBV18
TGTGCCAGCTCTGCCCAGGGGGCGGGAGATGAGCAGTTCTTC
CASSAQGAGDEQFF
>TRBD2|-|TRBJ2-1|TRBV7-7
TGTGCTAGCAGCTTCCGACTAGCGGGAGAACACAATGAGCAGTTCTTC
CASSFRLAGEHNEQFF
>-|-|TRBJ2-7|TRBV12-3/TRBV12-4
TGTGCCAGCAGTTTTGACTACCAGAACGAGCAGTACTTC
CASSFDYQNEQYF
>TRBD1|-|TRBJ2-2|TRBV19
TGTGCCAGTAGTGTCGCCGGGACAGGTTTCACCGGGGAGCTGTTTTTT
CASSVAGTGFTGELFF
>-|-|TRBJ1-5|TRBV6-2/TRBV6-3
TGTGCCACCCTATCTACGGGCAATCAGCCCCAGCATTTT
CATLSTGNQPQHF